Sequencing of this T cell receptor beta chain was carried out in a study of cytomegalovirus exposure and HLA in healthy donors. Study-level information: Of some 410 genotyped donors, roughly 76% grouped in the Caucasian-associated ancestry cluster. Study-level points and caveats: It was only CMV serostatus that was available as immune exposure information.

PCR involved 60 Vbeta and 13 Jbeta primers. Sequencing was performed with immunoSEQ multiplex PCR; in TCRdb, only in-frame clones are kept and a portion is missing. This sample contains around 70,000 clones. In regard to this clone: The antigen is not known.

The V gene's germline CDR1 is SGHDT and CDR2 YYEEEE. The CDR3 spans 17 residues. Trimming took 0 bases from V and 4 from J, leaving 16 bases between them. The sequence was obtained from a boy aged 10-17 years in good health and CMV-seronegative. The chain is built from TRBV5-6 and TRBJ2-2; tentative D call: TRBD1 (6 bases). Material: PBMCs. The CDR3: CASSLDPQGRGTGELFF. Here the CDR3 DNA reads TGTGCCAGCAGCTTGGACCCGCAGGGCAGGGGCACCGGGGAGCTGTTTTTT.